The TCR beta chain described here comes from a study of OX40 agonist ivuxolimab in advanced cancers. Data came from immunoSEQ multiplex PCR; TCRdb stores just in-frame clones and leaves some out. In the table there are tens of thousands of clones, approximately 79% of which are singletons. The CDR3 totals 15 residues. The V gene's germline CDR1 is SGHRS and CDR2 YFSETQ. Trimming took 1 base from V and 6 from J; bases not matched to a gene: 3. The sequence was collected from an adult with an advanced solid tumor such as melanoma, head and neck, liver or kidney cancer. The rearrangement joins TRBV5-1 to TRBJ1-6, with TRBD1 matching over 8 bases. Sequences were derived from CD4+ or CD8+ T cells sorted from blood, sampled in a trial of the OX40 agonist ivuxolimab. CDR3 in DNA: TGCGCCAGCAGCTTGAATACAGGGGGTAATTCACCCCTCCACTTT. This sequence encodes CASSLNTGGNSPLHF.